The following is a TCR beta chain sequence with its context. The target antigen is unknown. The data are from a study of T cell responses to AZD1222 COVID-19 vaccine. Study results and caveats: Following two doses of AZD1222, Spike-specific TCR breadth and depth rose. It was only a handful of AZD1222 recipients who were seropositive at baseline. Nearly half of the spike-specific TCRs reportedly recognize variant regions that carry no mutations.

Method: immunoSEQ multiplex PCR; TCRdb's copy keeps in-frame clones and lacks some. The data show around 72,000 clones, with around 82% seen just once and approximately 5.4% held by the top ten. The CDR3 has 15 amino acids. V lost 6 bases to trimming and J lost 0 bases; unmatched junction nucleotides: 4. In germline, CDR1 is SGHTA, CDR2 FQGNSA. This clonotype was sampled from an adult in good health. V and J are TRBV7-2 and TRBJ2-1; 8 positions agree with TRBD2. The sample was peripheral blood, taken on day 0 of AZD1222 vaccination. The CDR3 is CASSTSGGSYNEQFF. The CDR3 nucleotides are TGTGCCAGCAGTACTAGCGGCGGCTCCTACAATGAGCAGTTCTTC.